This entry describes one TCR beta chain. Its specificity is unknown. V lost 6 bases and J lost 4; bases outside the gene matches: 11. CDR1 and CDR2 from the germline V gene are MGHDK and SYGVNS. The CDR3 sequence is 15 residues long. As every portion of the isolated RNA was reverse transcribed, the sequencing read expressed TCRB transcripts. The assay was immunoSEQ multiplex PCR, and TCRdb's table has in-frame clones only and misses some. The sample shows 350,000 to 400,000 clones, about 15% of them seen only once. The data were taken from a study of beta chain features in type 1 diabetes. Overall study context: No age, gender or cell yield differences were seen between patients and healthy donors.

Whole-study results and caveats: It was not settled here whether HLA type affects TCRB rearrangement. All four CD4+ subsets of Type 1 diabetes patients contained TCRB CDR3s that were moderately but significantly shorter.

This TCR was recovered from a woman in her late teens or twenties in good health. This chain joins TRBV25-1 and TRBJ1-1; 7 bases are a match to TRBD1. Sequenced material: naive CD4+ T cells from blood. CDR3 nucleotides: TGTGCCAGCAGAAAGGGCGACAGGGTGGGCACTGAAGCTTTCTTT. This sequence encodes CASRKGDRVGTEAFF.